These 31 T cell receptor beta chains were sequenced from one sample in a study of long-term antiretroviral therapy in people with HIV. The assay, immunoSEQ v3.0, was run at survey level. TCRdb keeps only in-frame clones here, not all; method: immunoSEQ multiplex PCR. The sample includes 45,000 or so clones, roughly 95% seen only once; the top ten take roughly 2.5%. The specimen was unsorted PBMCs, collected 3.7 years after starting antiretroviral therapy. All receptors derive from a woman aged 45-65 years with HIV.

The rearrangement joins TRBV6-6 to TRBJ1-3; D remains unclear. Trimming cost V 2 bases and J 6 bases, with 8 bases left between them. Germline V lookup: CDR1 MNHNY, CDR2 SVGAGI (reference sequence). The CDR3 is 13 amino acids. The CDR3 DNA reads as TGTGCCAGCAGTTACGGCGTGGAAAACACCATATATTTT. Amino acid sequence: CASSYGVENTIYF.

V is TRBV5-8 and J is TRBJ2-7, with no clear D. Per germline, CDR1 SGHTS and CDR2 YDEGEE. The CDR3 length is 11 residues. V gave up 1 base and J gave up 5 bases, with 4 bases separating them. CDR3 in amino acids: CASSLLNEQYF. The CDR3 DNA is TGTGCCAGCAGCTTGTTGAACGAGCAGTACTTC.

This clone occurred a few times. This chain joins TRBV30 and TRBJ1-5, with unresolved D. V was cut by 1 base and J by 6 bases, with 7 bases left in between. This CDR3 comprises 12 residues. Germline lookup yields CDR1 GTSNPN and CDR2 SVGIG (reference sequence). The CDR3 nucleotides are TGTGCCTGGAGTGCCGGCAGTCAGCCCCAGCATTTT. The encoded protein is CAWSAGSQPQHF.

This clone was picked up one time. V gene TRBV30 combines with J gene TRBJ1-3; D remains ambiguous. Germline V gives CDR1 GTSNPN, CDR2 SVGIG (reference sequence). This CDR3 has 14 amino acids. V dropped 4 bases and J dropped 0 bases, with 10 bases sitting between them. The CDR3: CAWKGLNSGNTIYF. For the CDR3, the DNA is TGTGCCTGGAAAGGACTTAACTCTGGAAACACCATATATTTT.

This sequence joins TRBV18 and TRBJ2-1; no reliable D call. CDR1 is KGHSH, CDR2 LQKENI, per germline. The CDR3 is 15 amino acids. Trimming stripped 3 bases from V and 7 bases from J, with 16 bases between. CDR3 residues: CASSPYSHRQNEQFF. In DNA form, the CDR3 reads TGTGCCAGCTCACCGTACAGTCATAGGCAAAATGAGCAGTTCTTC.

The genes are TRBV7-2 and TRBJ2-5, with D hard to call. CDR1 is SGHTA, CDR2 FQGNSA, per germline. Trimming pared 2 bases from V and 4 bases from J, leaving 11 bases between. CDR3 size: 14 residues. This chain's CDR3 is CASSLRAGLETQYF. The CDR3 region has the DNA TGTGCCAGCAGCTTAAGGGCAGGCTTAGAGACCCAGTACTTC.

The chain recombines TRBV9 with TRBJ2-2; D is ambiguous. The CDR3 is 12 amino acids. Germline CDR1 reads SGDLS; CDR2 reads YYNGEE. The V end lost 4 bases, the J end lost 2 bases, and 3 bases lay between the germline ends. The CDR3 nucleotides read TGTGCCAGCAGCCAAAACACCGGGGAGCTGTTTTTT. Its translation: CASSQNTGELFF.

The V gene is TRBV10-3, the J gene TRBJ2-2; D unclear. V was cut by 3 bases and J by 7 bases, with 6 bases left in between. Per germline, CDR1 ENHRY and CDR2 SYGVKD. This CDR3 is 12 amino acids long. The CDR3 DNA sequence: TGTGCCATCAGTGACAGTATCGGGGAGCTGTTTTTT. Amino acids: CAISDSIGELFF.

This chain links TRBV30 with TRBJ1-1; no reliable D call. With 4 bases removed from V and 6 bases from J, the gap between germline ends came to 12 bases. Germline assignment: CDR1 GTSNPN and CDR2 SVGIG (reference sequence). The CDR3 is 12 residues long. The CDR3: CAWMGSYAEAFF. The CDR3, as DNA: TGTGCCTGGATGGGGTCTTACGCTGAAGCTTTCTTT.

CDR3 nucleotides: TGTGCCAGCAGCTTACAACGGGATAATTCACCCCTCCACTTT. Translation: CASSLQRDNSPLHF. J is TRBJ1-6 and V is TRBV7-2; D uncertain. V was shortened by 2 bases and J by 5 bases, with 7 bases between the two germline ends. Germline V gene sequence: CDR1 SGHTA, CDR2 FQGNSA. CDR3 size: 14 residues.

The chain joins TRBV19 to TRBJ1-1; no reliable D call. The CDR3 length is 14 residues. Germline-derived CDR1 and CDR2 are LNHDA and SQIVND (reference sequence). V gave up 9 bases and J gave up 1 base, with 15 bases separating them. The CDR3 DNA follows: TGTGCCAGCAACACCCACGGGGAGAACACTGAAGCTTTCTTT. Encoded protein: CASNTHGENTEAFF.

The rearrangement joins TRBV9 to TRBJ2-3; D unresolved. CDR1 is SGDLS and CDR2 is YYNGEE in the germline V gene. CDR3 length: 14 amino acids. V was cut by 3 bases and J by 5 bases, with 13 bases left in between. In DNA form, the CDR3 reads TGTGCCAGCAGCGCCAACCCTTGGGTAGATACGCAGTATTTT. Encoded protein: CASSANPWVDTQYF.

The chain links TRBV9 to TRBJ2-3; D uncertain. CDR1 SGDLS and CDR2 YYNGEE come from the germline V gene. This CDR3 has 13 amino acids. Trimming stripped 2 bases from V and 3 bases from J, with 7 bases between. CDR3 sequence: CASSVPPTDTQYF. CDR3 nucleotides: TGTGCCAGCAGCGTGCCCCCAACAGATACGCAGTATTTT. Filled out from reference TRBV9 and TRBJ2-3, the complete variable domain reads DSGVTQTPKHLITATGQRVTLRCSPRSGDLSVYWYQQSLDQGLQFLIQYYNGEERAKGNILERFSAQQFPDLHSELNLSSLELGDSALYFCASSVPPTDTQYFGPGTRLTVL.

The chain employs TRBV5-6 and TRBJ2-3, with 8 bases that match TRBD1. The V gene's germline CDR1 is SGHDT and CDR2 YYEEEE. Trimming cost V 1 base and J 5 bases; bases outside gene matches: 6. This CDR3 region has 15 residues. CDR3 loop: CASSLIAQGEDTQYF. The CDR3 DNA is TGTGCCAGCAGCTTGATAGCACAGGGGGAAGATACGCAGTATTTT.

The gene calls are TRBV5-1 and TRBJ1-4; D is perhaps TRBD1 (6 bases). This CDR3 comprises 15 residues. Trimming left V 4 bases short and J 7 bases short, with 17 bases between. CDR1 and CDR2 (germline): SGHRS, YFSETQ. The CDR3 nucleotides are TGCGCCAGCAGCAAAAAACAGGGAGCGGCTGAAAAACTGTTTTTT. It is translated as CASSKKQGAAEKLFF.

The CDR3 DNA reads as TGTGCCAGCAGTCCTTATATCGGGGGGAATGGCTACACCTTC. This gives the protein CASSPYIGGNGYTF. The rearrangement joins TRBV27 to TRBJ1-2; maybe TRBD1 (5 bases). Trimming cost V 5 bases and J 6 bases, with 16 bases left between them. The CDR3 runs to 14 residues. Germline-derived CDR1 and CDR2 are MNHEY and SMNVEV (reference sequence).

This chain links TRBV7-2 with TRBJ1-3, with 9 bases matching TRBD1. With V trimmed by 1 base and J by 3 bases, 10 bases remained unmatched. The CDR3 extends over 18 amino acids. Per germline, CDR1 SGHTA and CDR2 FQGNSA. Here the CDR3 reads CASSLEGQGRFRGNTIYF. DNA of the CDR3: TGTGCCAGCAGCTTAGAAGGACAGGGGCGATTTCGTGGAAACACCATATATTTT. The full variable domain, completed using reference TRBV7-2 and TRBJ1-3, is GAGVSQSPSNKVTEKGKDVELRCDPISGHTALYWYRQSLGQGLEFLIYFQGNSAPDKSGLPSDRFSAERTGGSVSTLTIQRTQQEDSAVYLCASSLEGQGRFRGNTIYFGEGSWLTVV.

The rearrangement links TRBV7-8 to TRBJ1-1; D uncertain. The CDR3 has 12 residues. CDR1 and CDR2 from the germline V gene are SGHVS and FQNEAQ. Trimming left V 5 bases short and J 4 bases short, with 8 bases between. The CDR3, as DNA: TGTGCCAGCAGCCGGGGAGGCACTGAAGCTTTCTTT. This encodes CASSRGGTEAFF.

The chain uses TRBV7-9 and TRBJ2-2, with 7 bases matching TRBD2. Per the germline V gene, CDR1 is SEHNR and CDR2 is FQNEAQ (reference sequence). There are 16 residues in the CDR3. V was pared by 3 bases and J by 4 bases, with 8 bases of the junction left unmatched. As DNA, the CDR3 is TGTGCCAGCAGCTTCTCGGGGGGTGCTGGCACCGGGGAGCTGTTTTTT. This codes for CASSFSGGAGTGELFF.

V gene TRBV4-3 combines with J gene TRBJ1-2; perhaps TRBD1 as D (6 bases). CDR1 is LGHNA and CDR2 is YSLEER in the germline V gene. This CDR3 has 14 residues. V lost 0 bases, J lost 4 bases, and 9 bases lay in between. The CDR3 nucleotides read TGCGCCAGCAGCCAAGATACAGGGCGCTATGGCTACACCTTC. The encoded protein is CASSQDTGRYGYTF.

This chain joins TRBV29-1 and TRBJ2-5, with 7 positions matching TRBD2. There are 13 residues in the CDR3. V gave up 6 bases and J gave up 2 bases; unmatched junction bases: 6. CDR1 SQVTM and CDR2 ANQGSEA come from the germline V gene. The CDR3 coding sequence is TGCAGCGTGCGGGGGTATCAACAAGAGACCCAGTACTTC. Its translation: CSVRGYQQETQYF.

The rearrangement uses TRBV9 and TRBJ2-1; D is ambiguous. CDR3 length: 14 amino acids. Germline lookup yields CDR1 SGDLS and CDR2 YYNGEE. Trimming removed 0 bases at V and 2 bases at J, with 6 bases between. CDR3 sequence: CASSVGYAYNEQFF. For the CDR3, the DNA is TGTGCCAGCAGCGTAGGTTATGCCTACAATGAGCAGTTCTTC. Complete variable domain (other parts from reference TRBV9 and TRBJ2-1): DSGVTQTPKHLITATGQRVTLRCSPRSGDLSVYWYQQSLDQGLQFLIQYYNGEERAKGNILERFSAQQFPDLHSELNLSSLELGDSALYFCASSVGYAYNEQFFGPGTRLTVL.

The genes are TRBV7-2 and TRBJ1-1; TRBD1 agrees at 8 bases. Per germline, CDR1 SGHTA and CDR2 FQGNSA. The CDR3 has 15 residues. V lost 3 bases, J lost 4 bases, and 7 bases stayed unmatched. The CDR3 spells CASSFYRGTGTEAFF. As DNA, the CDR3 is TGTGCCAGCAGCTTTTACAGGGGGACGGGCACTGAAGCTTTCTTT.

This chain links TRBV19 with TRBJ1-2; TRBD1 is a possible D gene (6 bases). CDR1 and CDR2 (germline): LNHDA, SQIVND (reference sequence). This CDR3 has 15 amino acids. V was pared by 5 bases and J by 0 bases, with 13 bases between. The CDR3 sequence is CASSEDRLSNYGYTF. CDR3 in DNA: TGTGCCAGTAGTGAGGACAGACTTTCTAACTATGGCTACACCTTC.

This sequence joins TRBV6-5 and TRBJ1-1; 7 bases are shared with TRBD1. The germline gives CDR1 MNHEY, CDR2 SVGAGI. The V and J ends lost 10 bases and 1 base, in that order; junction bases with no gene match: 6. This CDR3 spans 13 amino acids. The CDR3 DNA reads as TGTGCCACCCGGGACAGACGGAACACTGAAGCTTTCTTT. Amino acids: CATRDRRNTEAFF.

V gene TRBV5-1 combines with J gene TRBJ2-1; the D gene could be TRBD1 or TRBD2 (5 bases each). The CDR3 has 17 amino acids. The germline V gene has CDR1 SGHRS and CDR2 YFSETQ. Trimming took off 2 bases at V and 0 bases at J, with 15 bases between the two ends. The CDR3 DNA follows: TGCGCCAGCAGCTTTGTCAACCGGGACCACTCCTACAATGAGCAGTTCTTC. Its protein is CASSFVNRDHSYNEQFF.

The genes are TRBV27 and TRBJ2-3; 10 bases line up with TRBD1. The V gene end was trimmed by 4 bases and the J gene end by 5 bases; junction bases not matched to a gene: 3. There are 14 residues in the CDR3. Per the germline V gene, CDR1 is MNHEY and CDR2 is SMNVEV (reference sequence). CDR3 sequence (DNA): TGTGCCAGCAGTTCCCGGGACAGGGGAGATACGCAGTATTTT. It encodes CASSSRDRGDTQYF.

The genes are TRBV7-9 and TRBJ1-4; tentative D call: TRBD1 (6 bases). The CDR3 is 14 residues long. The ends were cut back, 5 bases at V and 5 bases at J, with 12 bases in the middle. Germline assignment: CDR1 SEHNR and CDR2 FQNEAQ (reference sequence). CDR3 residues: CASSIQGLNEKLFF. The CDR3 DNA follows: TGTGCCAGCAGCATACAGGGCCTGAATGAAAAACTGTTTTTT.

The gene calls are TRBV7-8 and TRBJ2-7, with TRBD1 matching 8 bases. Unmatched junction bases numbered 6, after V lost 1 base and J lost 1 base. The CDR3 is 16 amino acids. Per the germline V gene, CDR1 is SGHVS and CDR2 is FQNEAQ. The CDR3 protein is CASSLVSRTGSYEQYF. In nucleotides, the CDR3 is TGTGCCAGCAGCTTAGTCAGCAGGACAGGGTCCTACGAGCAGTACTTC.

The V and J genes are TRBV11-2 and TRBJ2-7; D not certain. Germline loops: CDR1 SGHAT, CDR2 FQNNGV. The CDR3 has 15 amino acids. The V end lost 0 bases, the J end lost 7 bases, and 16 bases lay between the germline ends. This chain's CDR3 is CASSLDSALPGEQYF. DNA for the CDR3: TGTGCCAGCAGCTTAGATTCGGCACTCCCTGGGGAGCAGTACTTC.

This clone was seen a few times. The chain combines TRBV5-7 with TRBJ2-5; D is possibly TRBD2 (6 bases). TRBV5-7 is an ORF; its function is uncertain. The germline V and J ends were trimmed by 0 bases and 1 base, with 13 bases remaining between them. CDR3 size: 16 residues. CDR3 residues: CASSLAVSGLQETQYF. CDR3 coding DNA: TGTGCCAGCAGCTTGGCCGTTAGCGGCCTCCAAGAGACCCAGTACTTC.